These 24 T cell receptor beta chains came from one sample sequenced in a study of T cells expressing NK-cell markers. Using the 5' RACE reads, TCRdb records one entry per CDR3 protein without DNA. The table gives about 30,000 distinct CDR3 sequences; the top ten clones make up approximately 60% of it. The sample consisted of blood T cells: a sorted CD56 or NKG2C T cell subset, CD4+ or CD8+ T cells, or bulk PBMC T cells (not recorded which). Every receptor here comes from a woman aged 18 to 75 in good health.

The rearrangement links TRBV10-3 to TRBJ2-7; as DNA is missing, the TRBD2 call by TCRdb cannot be tested. In germline, CDR1 is ENHRY, CDR2 SYGVKD. The CDR3 length is 11 residues. The CDR3 loop reads CAMGSSYEQYF.

The chain recombines TRBV7-2 with TRBJ1-1; TCRdb selects TRBD1, and the lack of DNA leaves this call unchecked. The CDR3 spans 16 residues. Germline V CDR1 and CDR2: SGHTA, FQGNSA. The CDR3 sequence: CASSLVVGVMNTEAFF.

The CDR3 sequence: CASSQALQEPQETQYF. V and J are TRBV4-1 and TRBJ2-5. This CDR3 is 16 amino acids long. From germline, CDR1 is MGHRA and CDR2 YSYEKL.

The chain recombines TRBV27 with TRBJ1-5. The CDR3 runs to 14 residues. The germline V gene encodes CDR1 MNHEY and CDR2 SMNVEV (reference sequence). The CDR3: CASSLSDGRQPQHF.

This rearrangement joins TRBV14 to TRBJ2-7; lacking DNA, the TRBD1 call made by TCRdb goes unchecked. Germline V gives CDR1 SGHDN, CDR2 FVKESK. The CDR3 length is 15 residues. The CDR3 here is CASSQETGGGYEQYF.

The chain recombines TRBV5-5 with TRBJ1-1; TCRdb gives TRBD1 as the D gene, but with no DNA this cannot be confirmed. This CDR3 comprises 16 residues. Germline loops: CDR1 SGHKS, CDR2 YYEKEE (reference sequence). The CDR3 spells CASSQKVGGGNTEAFF.

The chain recombines TRBV2 with TRBJ2-7. Germline V lookup: CDR1 SNHLY, CDR2 FYNNEI. This CDR3 has 15 amino acids. The CDR3 region is CASSESLASAYEQYF.

The chain has TRBV29-1 and TRBJ2-7. Germline V gene lookup returns CDR1 SQVTM and CDR2 ANQGSEA. The CDR3 extends over 13 amino acids. This CDR3 is CSVRTGDSYEQYF.

V is TRBV20-1 and J is TRBJ1-5; TCRdb indicates TRBD1, and absent DNA this call remains unverified. Germline V gives CDR1 DFQATT, CDR2 SNEGSKA (reference sequence). This CDR3 comprises 12 residues. This CDR3 reads CSAKTGGSPQHF.

This sequence joins TRBV11-2 and TRBJ2-3; the TCRdb call, TRBD1, lacks DNA for checking. Germline CDR1 SGHAT, CDR2 FQNNGV. The CDR3 totals 13 residues. CDR3 sequence: CASGTVPGYTQYF.

V usage is TRBV12-3 or TRBV12-4 and J usage is TRBJ2-2; TCRdb names TRBD1, which stays unverified in the absence of DNA. CDR3 size: 17 residues. The CDR3 sequence: CASNWGDISAGTGELFF.

The chain links TRBV27 to TRBJ2-7; TCRdb's D call, TRBD1, is unchecked because there is no DNA. The length of the CDR3 is 15 residues. The germline gives CDR1 MNHEY, CDR2 SMNVEV (reference sequence). This CDR3 is CASSLLGTGYYEQYF.

V gene TRBV7-8 combines with J gene TRBJ2-7; TCRdb picks TRBD2, but there is no DNA to check that call. The germline V gene encodes CDR1 SGHVS and CDR2 FQNEAQ. CDR3 length equals 15 residues. The CDR3 protein is CASRELAGGPYEQYF.

V usage is TRBV27 and J usage is TRBJ2-7; TCRdb indicates TRBD2, and absent DNA this call remains unverified. Germline V gene lookup returns CDR1 MNHEY and CDR2 SMNVEV (reference sequence). This CDR3 comprises 14 residues. Here the CDR3 reads CASSNQPSRSEQYF.

CDR3 amino acids: CAWSVHQGAQPQHF. This chain uses TRBV30 with TRBJ1-5; TCRdb's D call of TRBD1 is untestable without DNA. The CDR3 consists of 14 residues. CDR1 and CDR2 (germline): GTSNPN, SVGIG (reference sequence).

The chain links TRBV4-1 to TRBJ2-2; TCRdb selects TRBD1, and the lack of DNA leaves this call unchecked. The CDR3 covers 15 residues. The germline CDR1 and CDR2 sequences are MGHRA and YSYEKL. CDR3 loop: CASSQVLGQWGELFF.

The gene calls are TRBV7-9 and TRBJ1-2; no DNA is available, so the TRBD1 call from TCRdb remains unchecked. CDR3 length equals 14 residues. CDR1 is SEHNR, CDR2 FQNEAQ, per germline (reference sequence). The CDR3 sequence: CASSLSRGTDGYTF. The whole variable domain, filled in from reference TRBV7-9 and TRBJ1-2, reads DTGVSQNPRHKITKRGQNVTFRCDPISEHNRLYWYRQTLGQGPEFLTYFQNEAQLEKSRLLSDRFSAERPKGSFSTLEIQRTEQGDSAMYLCASSLSRGTDGYTFGSGTRLTVV.

This chain uses TRBV7-9 with TRBJ1-6; with no DNA, the TCRdb D assignment of TRBD1 cannot be verified. The CDR3 is 15 residues long. Per the germline V gene, CDR1 is SEHNR and CDR2 is FQNEAQ (reference sequence). CDR3 residues: CASSSRETDNSPLHF.

The chain recombines TRBV7-2 with TRBJ2-1; the TRBD1 assignment by TCRdb is unverifiable without DNA. Germline loops: CDR1 SGHTA, CDR2 FQGNSA. The CDR3 has 15 amino acids. The CDR3 loop is CASSLKSGAYNEQFF.

The chain links TRBV20-1 to TRBJ2-1; as DNA is missing, the TRBD2 call by TCRdb cannot be tested. Germline lookup yields CDR1 DFQATT and CDR2 SNEGSKA (reference sequence). This CDR3 has 18 amino acids. CDR3 protein: CSASVLLAGGPGGNEQFF.

The V and J genes are TRBV7-9 and TRBJ2-1; TCRdb designates TRBD1, a call that cannot be tested without DNA. CDR3 size: 15 residues. Looked up from germline, CDR1 is SEHNR and CDR2 is FQNEAQ (reference sequence). The CDR3 spells CASSLGQGSLGEQFF.

The chain carries TRBV7-8 and TRBJ2-3; the TRBD2 assignment by TCRdb is unverifiable without DNA. Germline V gives CDR1 SGHVS, CDR2 FQNEAQ. This CDR3 contains 15 residues. CDR3 region: CASSFTSGRADTQYF.

V and J are TRBV5-1 and TRBJ2-3; TCRdb's D call, TRBD2, is unchecked because there is no DNA. The CDR3 length is 15 residues. Germline assignment: CDR1 SGHRS and CDR2 YFSETQ. CDR3 region: CASSIGTGEGDTQYF.

The chain joins TRBV6-6 to TRBJ2-5. The CDR3 has 13 amino acids. Per germline, CDR1 MNHNY and CDR2 SVGAGI (reference sequence). This chain's CDR3 is CASSYVSQETQYF.